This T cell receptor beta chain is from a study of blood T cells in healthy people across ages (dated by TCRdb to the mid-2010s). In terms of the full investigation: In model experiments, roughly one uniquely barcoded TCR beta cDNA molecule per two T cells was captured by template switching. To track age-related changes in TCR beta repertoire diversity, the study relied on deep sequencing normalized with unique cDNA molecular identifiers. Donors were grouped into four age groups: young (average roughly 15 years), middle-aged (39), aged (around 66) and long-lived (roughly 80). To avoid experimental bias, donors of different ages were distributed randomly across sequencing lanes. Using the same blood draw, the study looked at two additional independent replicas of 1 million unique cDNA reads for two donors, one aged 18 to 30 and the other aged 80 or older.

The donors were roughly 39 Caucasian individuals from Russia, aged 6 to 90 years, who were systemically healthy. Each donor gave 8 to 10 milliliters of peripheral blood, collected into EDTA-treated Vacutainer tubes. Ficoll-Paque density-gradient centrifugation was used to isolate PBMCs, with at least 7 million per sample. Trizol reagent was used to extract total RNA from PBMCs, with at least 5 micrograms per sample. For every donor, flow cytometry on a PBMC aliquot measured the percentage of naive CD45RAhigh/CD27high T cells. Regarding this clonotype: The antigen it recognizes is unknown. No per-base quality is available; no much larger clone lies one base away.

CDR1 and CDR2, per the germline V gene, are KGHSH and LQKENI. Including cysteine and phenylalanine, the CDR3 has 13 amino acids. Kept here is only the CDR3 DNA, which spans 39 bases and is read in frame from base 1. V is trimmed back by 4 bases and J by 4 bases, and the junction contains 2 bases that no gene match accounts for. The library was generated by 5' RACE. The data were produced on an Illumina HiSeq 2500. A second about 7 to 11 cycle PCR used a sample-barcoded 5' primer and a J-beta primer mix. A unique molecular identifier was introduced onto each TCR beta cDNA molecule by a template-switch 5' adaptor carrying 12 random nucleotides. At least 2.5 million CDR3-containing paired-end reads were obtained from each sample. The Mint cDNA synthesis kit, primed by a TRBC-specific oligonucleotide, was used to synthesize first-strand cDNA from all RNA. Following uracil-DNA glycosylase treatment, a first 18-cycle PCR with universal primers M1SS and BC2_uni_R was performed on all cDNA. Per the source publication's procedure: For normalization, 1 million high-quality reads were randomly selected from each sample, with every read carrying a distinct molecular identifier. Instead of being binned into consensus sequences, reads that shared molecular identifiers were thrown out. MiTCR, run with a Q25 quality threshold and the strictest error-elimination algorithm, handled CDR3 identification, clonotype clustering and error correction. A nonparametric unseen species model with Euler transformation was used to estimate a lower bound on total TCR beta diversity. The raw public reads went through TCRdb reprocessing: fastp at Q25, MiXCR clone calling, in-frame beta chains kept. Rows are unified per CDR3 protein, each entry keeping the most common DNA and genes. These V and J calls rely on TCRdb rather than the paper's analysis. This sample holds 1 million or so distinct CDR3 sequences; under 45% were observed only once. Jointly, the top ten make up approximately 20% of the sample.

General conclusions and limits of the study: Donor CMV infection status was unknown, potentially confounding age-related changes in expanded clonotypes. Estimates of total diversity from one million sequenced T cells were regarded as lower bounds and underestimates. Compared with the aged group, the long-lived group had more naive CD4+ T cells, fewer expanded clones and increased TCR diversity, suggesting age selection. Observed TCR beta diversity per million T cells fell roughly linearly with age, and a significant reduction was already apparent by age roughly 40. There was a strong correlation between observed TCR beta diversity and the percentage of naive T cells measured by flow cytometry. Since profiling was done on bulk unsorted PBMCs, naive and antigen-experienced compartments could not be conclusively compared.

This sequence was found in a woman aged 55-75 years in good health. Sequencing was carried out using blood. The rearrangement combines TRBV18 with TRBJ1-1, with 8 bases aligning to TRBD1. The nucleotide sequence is TGTGCCAGCTCACGGACAGGGACCACTGAAGCTTTCTTT. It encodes CASSRTGTTEAFF. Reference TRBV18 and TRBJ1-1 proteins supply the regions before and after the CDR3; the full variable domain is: NAGVMQNPRHLVRRRGQEARLRCSPMKGHSHVYWYRQLPEEGLKFMVYLQKENIIDESGMPKERFSAEFPKEGPSILRIQQVVRGDSAAYFCASSRTGTTEAFFGQGTRLTVV.